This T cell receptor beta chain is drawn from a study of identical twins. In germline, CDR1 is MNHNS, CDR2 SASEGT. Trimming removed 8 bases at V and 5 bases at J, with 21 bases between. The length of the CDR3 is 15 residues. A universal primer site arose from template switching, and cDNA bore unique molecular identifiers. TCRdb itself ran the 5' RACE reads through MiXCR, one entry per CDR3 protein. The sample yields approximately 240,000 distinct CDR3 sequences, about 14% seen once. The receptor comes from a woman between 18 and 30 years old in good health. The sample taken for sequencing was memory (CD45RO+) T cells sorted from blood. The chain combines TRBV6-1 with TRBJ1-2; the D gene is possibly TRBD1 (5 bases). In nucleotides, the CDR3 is TGTGCCAGCGCGTACGGCCCCCAGGGAGTTTATGGCTACACCTTC. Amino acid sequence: CASAYGPQGVYGYTF.